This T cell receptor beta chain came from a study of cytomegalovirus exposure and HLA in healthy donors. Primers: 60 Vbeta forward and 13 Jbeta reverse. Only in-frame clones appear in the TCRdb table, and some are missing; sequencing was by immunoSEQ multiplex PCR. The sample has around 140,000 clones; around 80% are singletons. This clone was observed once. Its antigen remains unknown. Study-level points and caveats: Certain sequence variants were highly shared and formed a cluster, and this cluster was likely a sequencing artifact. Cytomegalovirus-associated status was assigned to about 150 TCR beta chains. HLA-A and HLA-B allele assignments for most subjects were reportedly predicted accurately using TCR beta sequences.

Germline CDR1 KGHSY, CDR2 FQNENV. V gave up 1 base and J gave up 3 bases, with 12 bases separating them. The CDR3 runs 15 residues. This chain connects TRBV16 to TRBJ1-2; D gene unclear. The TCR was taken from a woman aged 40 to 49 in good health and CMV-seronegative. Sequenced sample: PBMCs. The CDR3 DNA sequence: TGTGCCAGCAGCCAATGGCTTGATACACACTATGGCTACACCTTC. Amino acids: CASSQWLDTHYGYTF.